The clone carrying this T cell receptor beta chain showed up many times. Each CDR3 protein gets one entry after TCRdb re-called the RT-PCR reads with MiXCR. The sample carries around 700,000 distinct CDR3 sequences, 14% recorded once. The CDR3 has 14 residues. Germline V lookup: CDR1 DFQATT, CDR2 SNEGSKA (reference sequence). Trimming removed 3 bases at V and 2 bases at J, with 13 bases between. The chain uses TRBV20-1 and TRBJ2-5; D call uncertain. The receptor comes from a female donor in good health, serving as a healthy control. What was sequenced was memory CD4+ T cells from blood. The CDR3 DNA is TGCAGTGCTAGCGGCGGATCCGTACAAGAGACCCAGTACTTC. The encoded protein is CSASGGSVQETQYF.